Detailed here is one T cell receptor beta chain. Its antigen remains unidentified. TCRdb keeps only in-frame clones here, not all; method: immunoSEQ multiplex PCR. The top ten hold around 0.6% of the sample, which has some 250,000 clones, around 93% seen once. The data were obtained in a study of T cell responses to AZD1222 COVID-19 vaccine. Overall study findings and caveats: In the spike-specific TCR repertoire, nearly half reportedly target unmutated variant regions.

It was second doses at about 4 or about 12 weeks that were pooled. Material: peripheral blood, obtained 28 days after the second AZD1222 dose. This receptor was taken from an adult who received the AZD1222 COVID-19 vaccine.

CDR3 loop: CASSQDRRNYGYTF. The CDR3 region has the DNA TGTGCCAGCAGCCAAGACAGGAGGAACTATGGCTACACCTTC. V and J are TRBV6-5 and TRBJ1-2; possibly TRBD1 for D (6 bases). The CDR3 is 14 residues long. V was trimmed by 6 bases and J by 2 bases, leaving 13 bases between them. Germline V gene sequence: CDR1 MNHEY, CDR2 SVGAGI.